These 12 T cell receptor beta chains share one sample of origin, sequenced in a study of blood T cell repertoires in COVID-19. Profiling relied on immunoSEQ multiplex PCR, and the TCRdb table lists in-frame clones only, not all of them. Of some 100,000 clones detected, over 75% appear once; the ten largest clones hold approximately 7%. Sequencing was performed on peripheral blood. These receptors were taken from a woman in her fifties or sixties with acute or convalescent COVID-19.

This chain links TRBV19 with TRBJ1-2; 8 bases line up with TRBD1. J lost 1 base, V lost 3 bases, and 1 base had no gene match. Germline V gene data show CDR1 as LNHDA and CDR2 as SQIVND (reference sequence). The CDR3 is 14 amino acids. In nucleotides, the CDR3 is TGTGCCAGTAGTATGACAGGGGTTAACTATGGCTACACCTTC. Protein sequence: CASSMTGVNYGYTF. The variable domain in full, with the rest retrieved from reference TRBV19 and TRBJ1-2, is DGGITQSPKYLFRKEGQNVTLSCEQNLNHDAMYWYRQDPGQGLRLIYYSQIVNDFQKGDIAEGYSVSREKKESFPLTVTSAQKNPTAFYLCASSMTGVNYGYTFGSGTRLTVV.

V and J are TRBV16 and TRBJ1-4; 8 nucleotides match TRBD1. This CDR3 has 15 amino acids. Unmatched junction bases numbered 11, after V lost 6 bases and J lost 8 bases. Germline V gives CDR1 KGHSY, CDR2 FQNENV. In DNA form, the CDR3 reads TGTGCCAGCAGACAACGACAGGGGATGCGGGAAAAACTGTTTTTT. Translation gives CASRQRQGMREKLFF.

The V and J genes are TRBV11-2 and TRBJ1-1; 7 nucleotides agree with TRBD1. The CDR3 is 15 residues long. J gave up 0 bases and V 2 bases, and 3 bases lay outside the gene matches. Per germline, CDR1 SGHAT and CDR2 FQNNGV. The CDR3, as DNA: TGTGCCAGCAGCTTATTGGGGACAGTGAACACTGAAGCTTTCTTT. Residues: CASSLLGTVNTEAFF.

The chain combines TRBV20-1 with TRBJ2-1, with D possibly matching TRBD2 (6 bases). V lost 3 bases and J lost 5, with 14 bases in between. This CDR3 comprises 14 residues. CDR1 and CDR2 from the germline V gene are DFQATT and SNEGSKA (reference sequence). The CDR3 nucleotides read TGCAGTGCTAGTACTAGCCACCGTGACAATGAGCAGTTCTTC. Amino acids: CSASTSHRDNEQFF.

The chain combines TRBV14 with TRBJ1-1, with D maybe TRBD1 (6 bases). V shed 4 bases and J shed 0 bases, with 12 bases lying between them. Germline CDR1 SGHDN, CDR2 FVKESK. The CDR3 consists of 15 residues. CDR3 amino acids: CASSRQALMNTEAFF. The CDR3 nucleotides read TGTGCCAGCAGCCGACAGGCCCTGATGAACACTGAAGCTTTCTTT. Full variable domain (remainder filled in from reference TRBV14 and TRBJ1-1): EAGVTQFPSHSVIEKGQTVTLRCDPISGHDNLYWYRRVMGKEIKFLLHFVKESKQDESGMPNNRFLAERTGGTYSTLKVQPAELEDSGVYFCASSRQALMNTEAFFGQGTRLTVV.

The chain couples TRBV25-1 to TRBJ1-3, with D tentatively TRBD1 (6 bases). This CDR3 is built from 15 residues. The germline V gene has CDR1 MGHDK and CDR2 SYGVNS. Deletions cut 6 bases from V and 5 bases from J, with 17 bases between. The CDR3 here is CASSPIQGIRNTIYF. Here the CDR3 DNA reads TGTGCCAGCAGCCCTATACAGGGAATACGAAACACCATATATTTT.

The chain uses TRBV6-1 and TRBJ2-3; 7 nucleotides agree with TRBD1. Germline V lookup: CDR1 MNHNS, CDR2 SASEGT. The V and J ends lost 3 bases and 1 base, in that order; junction bases with no gene match: 1. The CDR3 has 14 amino acids. Here the CDR3 reads CASSDDRGTDTQYF. CDR3 in DNA: TGTGCCAGCAGTGATGACAGGGGCACAGATACGCAGTATTTT.

The chain links TRBV19 to TRBJ1-1; a weak D match, TRBD1 (5 bases). Looked up from germline, CDR1 is LNHDA and CDR2 is SQIVND (reference sequence). There are 16 residues in the CDR3. V was cut by 3 bases and J by 1 base, with 15 bases left in between. CDR3 protein: CASSMGQGIQNTEAFF. For the CDR3, the DNA is TGTGCCAGTAGTATGGGGCAGGGTATTCAGAACACTGAAGCTTTCTTT.

This clone was seen just once. J is TRBJ1-2 and V is TRBV24-1; D may be TRBD1 (5 bases). CDR3 length: 14 residues. CDR1 KGHDR and CDR2 SFDVKD come from the germline V gene. V dropped 3 bases and J dropped 4 bases, with 11 bases sitting between them. The CDR3 spells CATSDRQSLYGYTF. The CDR3 region has the DNA TGTGCCACCAGTGATCGACAGTCCCTCTATGGCTACACCTTC.

The chain links TRBV7-8 to TRBJ1-6, with D unresolved. Trimming pared 4 bases from V and 3 bases from J, leaving 7 bases between. The CDR3 sequence is 14 residues long. Germline V CDR1 and CDR2: SGHVS, FQNEAQ. Written as DNA, the CDR3 is TGTGCCAGCAGCTATCAGATCTATAATTCACCCCTCCACTTT. Protein sequence: CASSYQIYNSPLHF.

The V gene is TRBV30, the J gene TRBJ1-1; 7 bases line up with TRBD1. Germline loops: CDR1 GTSNPN, CDR2 SVGIG (reference sequence). The CDR3 has 14 amino acids. The J segment lost 4 bases and the V segment lost 0 bases, leaving 5 bases of the junction unmatched. CDR3 sequence: CAWSVDRAGTEAFF. CDR3 nucleotides: TGTGCCTGGAGTGTCGACAGGGCCGGCACTGAAGCTTTCTTT. Full variable domain (rest looked up from reference TRBV30 and TRBJ1-1): SQTIHQWPATLVQPVGSPLSLECTVEGTSNPNLYWYRQAAGRGLQLLFYSVGIGQISSEVPQNLSASRPQDRQFILSSKKLLLSDSGFYLCAWSVDRAGTEAFFGQGTRLTVV.

CDR3 nucleotide sequence: TGTGCCAGCAGCCGCCTACCCACTAGCGGGGGAGGGTTGTCTGGGGCCAACGTCCTGACTTTC. Translated, it gives CASSRLPTSGGGLSGANVLTF. The chain joins TRBV6-6 to TRBJ2-6, with 11 bases lining up with TRBD2. CDR1 and CDR2 from the germline V gene are MNHNY and SVGAGI (reference sequence). This CDR3 has 21 residues. With 6 bases clipped from V and 1 base from J, the junction kept 17 bases outside the gene matches.